This TCR beta chain appears in the sequencing data of a study of blood T cell repertoires in COVID-19. On the study more broadly: Collection of acute and convalescent COVID-19 samples took place in the United States, Italy and Spain. Sources were T cells, B-cell-depleted T cells, or PBMCs; the material itself was cDNA or gDNA.

CDR1 SGHRS and CDR2 YFSETQ come from the germline V gene. With 0 bases removed from V and 6 bases from J, the gap between germline ends came to 12 bases. The length of the CDR3 is 14 residues. Per the study methods: Estimation of nucleated cell counts relied on the amplification of reference gene primers. This table comes from immunoSEQ multiplex PCR, and its TCRdb copy is limited to in-frame clones, with some not included. The DNA gave D and trimming, while V, J and clone size come from that table. The table has fewer than 250,000 clones, almost 85% seen once; the top ten hold about 4%. The V gene is TRBV5-1, the J gene TRBJ2-5, with TRBD1 as a possible D gene (6 bases). What was sequenced was peripheral blood. The clonotype originates from a man aged 45-65 years with acute or convalescent COVID-19. CDR3 nucleotide sequence: TGCGCCAGCAGCTTGGCAGGGGACGGAAAGACCCAGTACTTC. Its translation: CASSLAGDGKTQYF. Filled out from reference TRBV5-1 and TRBJ2-5, the complete variable domain reads KAGVTQTPRYLIKTRGQQVTLSCSPISGHRSVSWYQQTPGQGLQFLFEYFSETQRNKGNFPGRFSGRQFSNSRSEMNVSTLELGDSALYLCASSLAGDGKTQYFGPGTRLLVL.